This T cell receptor (beta chain) was documented in a study of T cells in Graves' hyperthyroidism and ophthalmopathy. Study findings and constraints: The majority of expanded thyroid clonotypes above 0.001 also appeared in blood.

Points on this clonotype: Its cognate antigen is unknown.

Germline V gene data show CDR1 as MNHNS and CDR2 as SASEGT. CDR3 length equals 16 residues. After removal of 7 bases from V and 0 bases from J, the junction contained 8 bases not matched to a gene. Template material for amplifying TCR beta CDR3 regions consisted of RNA transcripts. First-round RT-PCR targeting the TCR CDR3 was performed with the HTBI primer set. TCRdb itself ran the multiplex PCR reads through MiXCR, one entry per CDR3 protein. The table has approximately 520,000 distinct CDR3 sequences, less than 25% seen once; the top ten hold approximately 26%. The sequencing sample was made of blood. This receptor was taken from a man aged 18-30 years with Graves' hyperthyroidism. The chain couples TRBV6-1 to TRBJ1-1; TRBD1 agrees at 10 bases. CDR3 nucleotides: TGTGCCAGCAATCCGGGACAGGGGATAATGAACACTGAAGCTTTCTTT. Translated, it gives CASNPGQGIMNTEAFF.